What follows are 17 T cell receptor beta chains derived from one specimen sequenced in a study of blood T cell repertoires in COVID-19. Method: immunoSEQ multiplex PCR; TCRdb's copy keeps in-frame clones and lacks some. The sample consists of approximately 150,000 clones, 65% to 80% of them appearing once. Sequencing was performed on peripheral blood. The receptors derive from a man aged 50-59 years with acute or convalescent COVID-19.

This chain joins TRBV2 and TRBJ1-1; TRBD1 is a possible D gene (6 bases). There are 14 residues in the CDR3. V dropped 4 bases and J dropped 4 bases, with 13 bases sitting between them. Germline lookup yields CDR1 SNHLY and CDR2 FYNNEI. The CDR3 nucleotides read TGTGCCAGCAGTGGACAGGAGCCGGGCACTGAAGCTTTCTTT. Translation: CASSGQEPGTEAFF.

This chain links TRBV18 with TRBJ1-2, with TRBD1 matching over 7 bases. Germline CDR1 is KGHSH and CDR2 is LQKENI. The CDR3 has 13 residues. V trimming: 3 bases; J trimming: 8 bases; junction bases outside the gene matches: 6. For the CDR3, the DNA is TGTGCCAGCTCACCCCTGACAGGGTCCGGCTACACCTTC. Encoded protein: CASSPLTGSGYTF.

This clone was seen a few times. V usage is TRBV20-1 and J usage is TRBJ2-3; tentative D call: TRBD2 (6 bases). The CDR3 is 11 amino acids. Germline V gives CDR1 DFQATT, CDR2 SNEGSKA (reference sequence). V was cut by 5 bases and J by 15 bases, with 18 bases left in between. CDR3 DNA sequence: TGCAGTGCTCCCATTAGCGGCCTACCCTATTTT. As protein: CSAPISGLPYF.

The rearrangement links TRBV19 to TRBJ2-2, with a possible D match to TRBD2 (7 bases). CDR3 length: 15 residues. CDR1 and CDR2 from the germline V gene are LNHDA and SQIVND (reference sequence). Deletions cut 11 bases from V and 4 bases from J, with 20 bases between. The CDR3 DNA reads TGTGCCTCCGTAGGGGGGGGCGCCGGCACCGGGGAGCTGTTTTTT. Protein sequence: CASVGGGAGTGELFF.

This sequence joins TRBV12-3 or TRBV12-4 and TRBJ1-2; the D is unclear. The CDR3 covers 13 residues. V lost 6 bases to trimming and J lost 2 bases, with 10 bases between them. CDR3 bases: TGTGCCAGCAGGACCGGGAACAACTATGGCTACACCTTC. Residues: CASRTGNNYGYTF.

As for this clone: Given a far larger clone just one base away, this is likely a sequencing read error. CDR3 residues: CASSYTDTQYF. The CDR3 DNA is TGTGCCAGCAGCTACACAGATACGCAGTATTTT. This sequence joins TRBV12-3 or TRBV12-4 and TRBJ2-3; D gene ambiguous. The CDR3 consists of 11 residues. V shed 6 bases and J shed 2 bases, with 3 bases lying between them.

This clone was seen only a few times. This rearrangement joins TRBV5-6 to TRBJ2-2, with 9 bases fitting TRBD1. With 2 bases clipped from V and 0 bases from J, the junction kept 2 bases outside the gene matches. CDR3 length equals 16 residues. CDR1 is SGHDT and CDR2 is YYEEEE in the germline V gene. The CDR3 DNA is TGTGCCAGCAGCTTACAGGGGGCGCCGAACACCGGGGAGCTGTTTTTT. It encodes CASSLQGAPNTGELFF.

This chain uses TRBV4-1 with TRBJ2-7; 10 positions agree with TRBD2. This CDR3 comprises 15 residues. The ends lost 1 base at V and 2 bases at J; junction bases unmatched: 2. From germline, CDR1 is MGHRA and CDR2 YSYEKL. Here the CDR3 reads CASSQVSGGAYEQYV. CDR3 in DNA: TGCGCCAGCAGCCAAGTAAGCGGGGGGGCCTACGAGCAGTACGTC.

This chain joins TRBV29-1 and TRBJ1-1, with a tentative D call TRBD1 (6 bases). Between the trimmed V and J ends, which lost 7 bases and 4 bases, there was a span of 22 bases. The CDR3 consists of 15 residues. Looked up from germline, CDR1 is SQVTM and CDR2 is ANQGSEA. CDR3 sequence reads: CSAEGGIRAGTEAFF. Here the CDR3 DNA reads TGCAGCGCCGAGGGGGGGATCAGGGCGGGCACTGAAGCTTTCTTT.

This chain joins TRBV9 and TRBJ2-7; tentative D call: TRBD1 (6 bases). The V gene's germline CDR1 is SGDLS and CDR2 YYNGEE. The CDR3 has 13 amino acids. V was trimmed by 3 bases and J by 6 bases, leaving 13 bases between them. CDR3 coding DNA: TGTGCCAGCAGCGACAGGGCTAATGGCGAGCAGTACTTC. Translation gives CASSDRANGEQYF.

The chain links TRBV3-1 (or the pseudogene TRBV3-2) to TRBJ1-6; 7 nucleotides match TRBD1. Losses at the gene ends were 4 bases for V and 0 bases for J; bases not matched to a gene: 3. The length of the CDR3 is 16 residues. Germline V lookup: CDR1 LGHDT, CDR2 YNNKEL (reference sequence). CDR3 nucleotide sequence: TGTGCCAGCAGCCGACAGGGCAACTCCTATAATTCACCCCTCCACTTT. This gives the protein CASSRQGNSYNSPLHF.

The genes are TRBV12-3 or TRBV12-4 and TRBJ1-1; D is ambiguous. Trimming took 5 bases from V and 3 from J, leaving 7 bases between them. The CDR3 loop spans 12 amino acids. CDR3 region: CASSAPDTEAFF. The CDR3 DNA is TGTGCCAGCAGTGCACCAGACACTGAAGCTTTCTTT.

The chain employs TRBV4-1 and TRBJ2-7, with 14 bases fitting TRBD2. Germline V gives CDR1 MGHRA, CDR2 YSYEKL. The V gene end was trimmed by 3 bases and the J gene end by 2 bases; junction bases not matched to a gene: 0. The CDR3 is 15 amino acids. The CDR3 here is CASSQGLAGAYEQYV. The CDR3 nucleotides are TGCGCCAGCAGCCAGGGACTAGCGGGGGCCTACGAGCAGTACGTC.

The gene calls are TRBV6-5 and TRBJ2-2; no reliable D call. CDR1 MNHEY and CDR2 SVGAGI come from the germline V gene. Trimming took 6 bases from V and 4 from J, leaving 15 bases between them. The CDR3 is 15 amino acids. The CDR3 sequence is CASSPPGPATGELFF. The DNA for the CDR3 is TGTGCCAGCAGCCCCCCGGGTCCGGCCACCGGGGAGCTGTTTTTT.

This clone has only a few counts. The chain links TRBV6-5 to TRBJ2-7; perhaps TRBD1 as D (6 bases). The CDR3 spans 15 residues. Germline CDR1 reads MNHEY; CDR2 reads SVGAGI. Trimming shortened V by 6 bases and J by 0 bases, and 15 bases separated the two germline ends. The CDR3 loop reads CASRQGTPSSYEQYF. The CDR3 nucleotides are TGTGCCAGCAGGCAAGGGACACCGAGCTCCTACGAGCAGTACTTC.

This chain connects TRBV12-3 or TRBV12-4 to TRBJ2-5; 7 nucleotides align to TRBD1. This CDR3 has 13 residues. J lost 5 bases, V lost 5 bases, and 5 bases had no gene match. CDR3 sequence reads: CASSLGQFETQYF. CDR3 coding DNA: TGTGCCAGCAGTCTGGGACAGTTCGAGACCCAGTACTTC.

This chain links TRBV24-1 with TRBJ1-2; unclear D gene. The CDR3 is made up of 15 amino acids. The germline V and J ends were trimmed by 2 bases and 5 bases, with 14 bases remaining between them. CDR1 KGHDR and CDR2 SFDVKD come from the germline V gene. CDR3 protein: CATSDSGYEDYGYTF. The CDR3 coding sequence is TGTGCCACCAGTGATTCTGGATATGAGGATTATGGCTACACCTTC.